These 27 T cell receptor beta chains came from one sample sequenced in a study of identical twins. Using its own MiXCR run on the 5' RACE reads, TCRdb lists one record per CDR3 protein. The data show about 520,000 distinct CDR3 sequences, 20% to 25% seen once. The same specimen was also included in a second study, on T cells expressing NK-cell markers.

The sequenced sample was CD4+ T cells sorted from blood. The receptors originated from a woman under 30 in good health.

Concerning this clonotype: The junction departs from germline at one end; a sequencing error may be responsible. The chain joins TRBV7-7 to TRBJ2-7, with D uncertain. Germline V gene data show CDR1 as SSHAT and CDR2 as FNYEAQ (reference sequence). The CDR3 sequence is 15 residues long. The DNA of the CDR3 is TGTGCTAGCAGCCCATCCCGGGCCAGAAATTACGAGCAGTACTTC. Translated: CASSPSRARNYEQYF.

This clonotype showed up just a few times. This chain connects TRBV7-2 to TRBJ2-1; 7 nucleotides line up with TRBD2. The germline V gene has CDR1 SGHTA and CDR2 FQGNSA. The CDR3 extends over 12 amino acids. V shed 5 bases and J 7 bases; nucleotides not matched to a gene: 2. The CDR3 coding sequence is TGTGCCAGCAGCAGAGCGGGGAATGAGCAGTTCTTC. Translated: CASSRAGNEQFF.

In this sample, this clonotype turned up a few times. DNA for the CDR3: TGCAGTGCTGTAGAACCCCGGGACTCCGAGCAGTACTTC. Translating it yields CSAVEPRDSEQYF. This chain connects TRBV20-1 to TRBJ2-7, with D tentatively TRBD2 (6 bases). Germline CDR1 reads DFQATT; CDR2 reads SNEGSKA (reference sequence). There are 13 residues in the CDR3. The V end was cut by 5 bases, the J end by 6 bases, with 17 bases between.

The CDR3 sequence is CASSLEKGRNSPLHF. The CDR3 nucleotides are TGTGCCAGCAGTTTAGAGAAGGGAAGGAATTCACCCCTCCACTTT. The V and J genes are TRBV12-3 or TRBV12-4 and TRBJ1-6; no reliable D call. The CDR3 consists of 15 residues. Trimming left V 1 base short and J 7 bases short, with 11 bases between.

The CDR3 nucleotides are TGTGCCAGAGGACCCGGGACAGGGAACGAGCAGTACTTC. Translation gives CARGPGTGNEQYF. The chain uses TRBV6-1 and TRBJ2-7; 9 bases are a match to TRBD1. V was pared by 9 bases and J by 5 bases, with 8 bases of the junction left unmatched. This CDR3 is built from 13 residues. Germline assignment: CDR1 MNHNS and CDR2 SASEGT.

The chain has TRBV20-1 and TRBJ2-3; 7 bases map to TRBD2. CDR3 length: 13 residues. CDR1 and CDR2 from the germline V gene are DFQATT and SNEGSKA (reference sequence). The J segment lost 4 bases and the V segment lost 3 bases, leaving 4 bases of the junction unmatched. The CDR3 protein is CSASAGDPDTQYF. Written as DNA, the CDR3 is TGCAGTGCTAGTGCGGGAGACCCAGATACGCAGTATTTT.

The chain carries TRBV7-2 and TRBJ1-1; D is unresolved. The V end was cut by 0 bases, the J end by 7 bases, with 12 bases between. The CDR3 runs to 14 residues. In germline, CDR1 is SGHTA, CDR2 FQGNSA. The CDR3 is CASSLALWQNEAFF. The CDR3 coding sequence is TGTGCCAGCAGCTTAGCGTTGTGGCAGAATGAAGCTTTCTTT.

The table lists this clonotype with a few counts. The rearrangement joins TRBV12-3 or TRBV12-4 to TRBJ2-7, with 7 bases matching TRBD1. The CDR3 has 14 residues. V gave up 6 bases and J gave up 5 bases; unmatched junction bases: 10. Written as DNA, the CDR3 is TGTGCCAGCAGGAACGAGGGGGCGGGTCACGAGCAGTACTTC. Encoded protein: CASRNEGAGHEQYF.

The genes are TRBV7-9 and TRBJ2-7; D might be TRBD1 (5 bases). The germline CDR1 and CDR2 sequences are SEHNR and FQNEAQ (reference sequence). There are 14 residues in the CDR3. V was clipped by 4 bases and J by 7 bases, with 17 bases between them. In DNA, the CDR3 is TGTGCCAGCAGCTCACGACAGCCCTCAGGGGAGCAGTACTTC. It translates to CASSSRQPSGEQYF.

This clonotype occurred many times. The V call is TRBV5-1, the J call TRBJ2-1; no clear D. The V and J ends lost 2 bases and 7 bases respectively, with 7 bases between them. This CDR3 has 12 amino acids. Per the germline V gene, CDR1 is SGHRS and CDR2 is YFSETQ. In DNA, the CDR3 is TGCGCCAGCAGCTTAGCCGGGAATGAGCAGTTCTTC. Its protein is CASSLAGNEQFF.

This clonotype was picked up a small number of times. The rearrangement uses TRBV4-1 and TRBJ2-3; 9 bases match TRBD2. The CDR3 runs to 21 residues. J was trimmed by 4 bases and V by 0 bases; bases with no gene match: 20. In germline, CDR1 is MGHRA, CDR2 YSYEKL. CDR3 nucleotides: TGCGCCAGCAGCCAAGATACTTTGAGTCGATGGTTAGCGGGAGATCCAGATACGCAGTATTTT. Translation: CASSQDTLSRWLAGDPDTQYF.

The V and J genes are TRBV10-3 and TRBJ2-1; 11 bases line up with TRBD2. CDR1 ENHRY and CDR2 SYGVKD come from the germline V gene. Germline trimming cut 6 bases from V and 3 bases from J; bases unmatched to any gene: 10. The CDR3 runs 17 residues. The CDR3 bases are TGTGCCATCAGGGAGACTAGCGGGGCGGTCAGCTACAATGAGCAGTTCTTC. Amino acids: CAIRETSGAVSYNEQFF.

This clonotype was recorded a few times. The V call is TRBV5-6, the J call TRBJ2-5; D possibly corresponds to TRBD2 (5 bases). The CDR3 length is 14 residues. Deletions cut 5 bases from V and 6 bases from J, with 17 bases between. Germline CDR1 SGHDT, CDR2 YYEEEE. CDR3 coding DNA: TGTGCCAGCAGTCTAGACTACCCGCGGCAGACCCAGTACTTC. Its protein product is CASSLDYPRQTQYF.

The rearrangement links TRBV3-1 to TRBJ2-7; the match to TRBD2 covers 11 bases. This CDR3 region has 14 residues. Looked up from germline, CDR1 is LGHDT and CDR2 is YNNKEL (reference sequence). The V and J ends lost 8 bases and 4 bases, in that order; junction bases with no gene match: 7. CDR3 in DNA: TGTGCCAGCGGCATACTAGCGGGAGAATACGAGCAGTACTTC. It yields the protein CASGILAGEYEQYF.

V usage is TRBV5-1 and J usage is TRBJ2-7; D is ambiguous. The CDR3 is 14 amino acids. Trimming left V 7 bases short and J 0 bases short, with 14 bases between. Germline CDR1 reads SGHRS; CDR2 reads YFSETQ. The CDR3 nucleotides are TGCGCCAGCGCCCGACGGACCAGCTCCTACGAGCAGTACTTC. This sequence encodes CASARRTSSYEQYF.

There are a few counts of this clonotype. The chain recombines TRBV3-1 with TRBJ2-3; no reliable D call. CDR1 and CDR2 (germline): LGHDT, YNNKEL (reference sequence). Trimming shortened V by 0 bases and J by 8 bases, and 12 bases separated the two germline ends. This CDR3 has 14 residues. The CDR3 DNA sequence: TGTGCCAGCAGCCAAGAGGGAATCCTCGGTACGCAGTATTTT. It yields the protein CASSQEGILGTQYF.

V gene TRBV30 combines with J gene TRBJ2-7; D perhaps matches TRBD2 (5 bases). The CDR3 contains 15 residues. Trimming pared 7 bases from V and 4 bases from J, leaving 23 bases between. Germline V gene lookup returns CDR1 GTSNPN and CDR2 SVGIG (reference sequence). The CDR3 region is CASLRKVPGEYEQYF. The CDR3 bases are TGTGCCTCCCTAAGGAAGGTCCCCGGGGAGTACGAGCAGTACTTC.

This clonotype was seen a few times. CDR3 sequence: CASSLGGQGLPGNTIYF. The CDR3 nucleotides are TGTGCCAGCAGCTTAGGAGGACAGGGGCTCCCTGGAAACACCATATATTTT. J is TRBJ1-3 and V is TRBV7-6, with 9 bases aligning to TRBD1. The CDR3 consists of 17 residues. CDR1 is SGHVS and CDR2 is FNYEAQ in the germline V gene. Trimming took 1 base from V and 2 from J; bases not matched to a gene: 6.

This clonotype has only a few counts. CDR3 residues: CASSGGGLAGESSYNEQFF. The CDR3 DNA reads as TGTGCCAGCAGTGGTGGGGGACTAGCGGGTGAAAGCTCCTACAATGAGCAGTTCTTC. The rearrangement links TRBV12-3 or TRBV12-4 to TRBJ2-1, with 12 positions matching TRBD2. J was trimmed by 0 bases and V by 5 bases; bases with no gene match: 11. This CDR3 region has 19 residues.

The chain combines TRBV29-1 with TRBJ1-1, with TRBD1 identical over 7 bases. CDR3 length: 12 amino acids. The junction had 3 bases not matched to a gene; V was cut back by 6 bases and J by 2 bases. Germline V gene data show CDR1 as SQVTM and CDR2 as ANQGSEA. CDR3 in DNA: TGCAGCGTCGGGGACAGAAACACTGAAGCTTTCTTT. Protein: CSVGDRNTEAFF.

This clonotype has a count of ten or more. J is TRBJ2-5 and V is TRBV7-9; no clear D gene. The CDR3 loop spans 13 amino acids. The germline CDR1 and CDR2 sequences are SEHNR and FQNEAQ (reference sequence). V was cut by 2 bases and J by 3 bases, with 7 bases left in between. CDR3 in DNA: TGTGCCAGCAGCTTACGGCAGGAAGAGACCCAGTACTTC. This encodes CASSLRQEETQYF.

This clonotype was counted at least ten times. The CDR3 reads CASSPGPSGRSDTQYF. In DNA form, the CDR3 reads TGTGCCAGCAGCCCCGGCCCTAGCGGGAGATCAGATACGCAGTATTTT. This rearrangement joins TRBV27 to TRBJ2-3, with 10 bases that match TRBD2. The CDR3 is made up of 16 amino acids. Germline-derived CDR1 and CDR2 are MNHEY and SMNVEV (reference sequence). Trimming removed 6 bases from V and 4 bases from J; junction bases left unmatched: 10.

This clonotype showed up just a few times. V and J are TRBV5-6 and TRBJ1-6; 7 positions match TRBD1. CDR3 length: 17 amino acids. J gave up 6 bases and V 3 bases, and 12 bases lay outside the gene matches. The V gene's germline CDR1 is SGHDT and CDR2 YYEEEE. CDR3 in amino acids: CASSWDPATGSNSPLHF. CDR3 DNA: TGTGCCAGCAGCTGGGACCCGGCGACAGGGAGTAATTCACCCCTCCACTTT.

V usage is TRBV6-2 or TRBV6-3 and J usage is TRBJ2-7; 7 bases map to TRBD2. This CDR3 region has 12 residues. CDR1 MNHEY and CDR2 SVGEGT come from the germline V gene. With V trimmed by 11 bases and J by 3 bases, 7 bases remained unmatched. DNA for the CDR3: TGTGCCGGAGGGACTACTGTCTACGAGCAGTACTTC. Translated, it gives CAGGTTVYEQYF.

The V and J genes are TRBV4-3 and TRBJ1-5, with D unresolved. The V gene lost 0 bases and the J gene lost 0 bases, with 18 bases spanning the gap. The germline V gene encodes CDR1 LGHNA and CDR2 YSLEER. The CDR3 is 19 amino acids. CDR3 DNA sequence: TGCGCCAGCAGCCAAGATTTTCAGAGGGCAACTTATAGCAATCAGCCCCAGCATTTT. Residues: CASSQDFQRATYSNQPQHF.

This clonotype was detected a few times. The gene calls are TRBV12-3 or TRBV12-4 and TRBJ1-1; 7 bases map to TRBD1. With 6 bases clipped from V and 1 base from J, the junction kept 8 bases outside the gene matches. The CDR3 is 15 residues long. The CDR3 DNA is TGTGCCAGCAGCAAATTACAGGGGCGGAACACTGAAGCTTTCTTT. Translating gives CASSKLQGRNTEAFF.

The V gene is TRBV27, the J gene TRBJ2-7, with no clear D. The germline V gene has CDR1 MNHEY and CDR2 SMNVEV (reference sequence). CDR3 length: 15 amino acids. Trimming cost V 1 base and J 0 bases, with 10 bases left between them. This chain's CDR3 is CASSLFSVNSYEQYF. The CDR3 DNA reads TGTGCCAGCAGTTTATTCTCCGTAAACTCCTACGAGCAGTACTTC.